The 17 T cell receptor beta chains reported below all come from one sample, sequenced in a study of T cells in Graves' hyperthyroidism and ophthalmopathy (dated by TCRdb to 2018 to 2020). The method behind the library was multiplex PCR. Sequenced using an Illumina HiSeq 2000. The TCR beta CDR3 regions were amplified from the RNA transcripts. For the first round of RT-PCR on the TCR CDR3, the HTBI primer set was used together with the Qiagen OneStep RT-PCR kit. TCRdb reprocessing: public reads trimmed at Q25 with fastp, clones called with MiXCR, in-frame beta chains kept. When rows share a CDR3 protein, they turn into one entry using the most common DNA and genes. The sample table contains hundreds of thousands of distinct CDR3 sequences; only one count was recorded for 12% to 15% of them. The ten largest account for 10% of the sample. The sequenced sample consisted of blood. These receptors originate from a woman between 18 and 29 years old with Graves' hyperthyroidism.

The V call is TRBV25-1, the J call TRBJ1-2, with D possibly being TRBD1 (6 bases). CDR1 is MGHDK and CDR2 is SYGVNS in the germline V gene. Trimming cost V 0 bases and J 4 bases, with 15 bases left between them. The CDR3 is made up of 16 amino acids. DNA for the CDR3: TGTGCCAGCAGTGAATACGGGGGCGGTCTCAGCTATGGCTACACCTTC. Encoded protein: CASSEYGGGLSYGYTF.

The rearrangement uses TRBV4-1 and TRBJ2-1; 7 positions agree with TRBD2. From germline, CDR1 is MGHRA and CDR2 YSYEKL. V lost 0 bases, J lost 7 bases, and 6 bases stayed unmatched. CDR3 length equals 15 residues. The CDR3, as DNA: TGCGCCAGCAGCCAAGATCTTTGGGGGGGGAATGAGCAGTTCTTC. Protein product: CASSQDLWGGNEQFF.

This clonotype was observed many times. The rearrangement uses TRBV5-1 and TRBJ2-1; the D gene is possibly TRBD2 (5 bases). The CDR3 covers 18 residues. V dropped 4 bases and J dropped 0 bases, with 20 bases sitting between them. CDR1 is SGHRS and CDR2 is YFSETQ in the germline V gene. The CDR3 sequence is CASSPGRLSASSYNEQFF. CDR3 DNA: TGCGCCAGCAGCCCGGGTAGGCTTAGCGCGAGCTCCTACAATGAGCAGTTCTTC.

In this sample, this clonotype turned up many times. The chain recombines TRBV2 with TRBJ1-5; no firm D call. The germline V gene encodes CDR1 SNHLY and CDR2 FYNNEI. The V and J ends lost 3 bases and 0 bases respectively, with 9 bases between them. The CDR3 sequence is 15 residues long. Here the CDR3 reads CASSDPANSNQPQHF. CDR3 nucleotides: TGTGCCAGCAGTGATCCGGCTAATAGCAATCAGCCCCAGCATTTT.

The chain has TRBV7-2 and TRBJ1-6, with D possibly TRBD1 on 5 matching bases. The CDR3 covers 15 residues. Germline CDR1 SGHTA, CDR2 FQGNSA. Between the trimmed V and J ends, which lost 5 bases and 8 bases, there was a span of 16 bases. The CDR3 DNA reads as TGTGCCAGCAGCCGGGACCGTGGAGGGGATTCACCCCTCCACTTT. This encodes CASSRDRGGDSPLHF.

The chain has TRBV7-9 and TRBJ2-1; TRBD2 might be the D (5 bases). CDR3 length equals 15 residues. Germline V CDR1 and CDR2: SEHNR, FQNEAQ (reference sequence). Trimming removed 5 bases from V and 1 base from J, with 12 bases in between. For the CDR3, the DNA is TGTGCCAGCAGCACCCCTGGCGGGTCCTACAATGAGCAGTTCTTC. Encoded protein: CASSTPGGSYNEQFF.

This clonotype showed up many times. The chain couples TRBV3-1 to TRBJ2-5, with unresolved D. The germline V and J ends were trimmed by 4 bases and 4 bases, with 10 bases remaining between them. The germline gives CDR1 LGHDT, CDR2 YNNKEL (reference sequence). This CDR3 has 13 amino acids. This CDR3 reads CASSPGGVETQYF. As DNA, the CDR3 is TGTGCCAGCAGCCCCGGCGGCGTAGAGACCCAGTACTTC.

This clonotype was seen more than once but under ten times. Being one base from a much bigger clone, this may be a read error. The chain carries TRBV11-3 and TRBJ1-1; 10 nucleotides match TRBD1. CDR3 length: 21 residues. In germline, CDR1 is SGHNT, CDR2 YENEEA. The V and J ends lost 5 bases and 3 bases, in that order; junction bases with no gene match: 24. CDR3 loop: CASSPTRQGADIRMWDTEAFF. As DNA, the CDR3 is TGTGCCAGCAGCCCTACCCGACAGGGGGCGGATATTAGGATGTGGGACACTGAAGCTTTCTTT.

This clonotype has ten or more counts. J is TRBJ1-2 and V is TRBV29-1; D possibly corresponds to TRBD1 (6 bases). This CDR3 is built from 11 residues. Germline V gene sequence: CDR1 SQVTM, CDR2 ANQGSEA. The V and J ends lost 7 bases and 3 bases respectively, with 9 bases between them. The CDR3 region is CSATGYYGYTF. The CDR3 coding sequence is TGCAGCGCCACAGGGTACTATGGCTACACCTTC.

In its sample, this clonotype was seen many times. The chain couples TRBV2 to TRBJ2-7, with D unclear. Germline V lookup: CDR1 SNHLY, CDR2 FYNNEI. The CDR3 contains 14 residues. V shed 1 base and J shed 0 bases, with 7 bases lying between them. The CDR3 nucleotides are TGTGCCAGCAGTGAAGGGATTCACTCCTACGAGCAGTACTTC. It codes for CASSEGIHSYEQYF. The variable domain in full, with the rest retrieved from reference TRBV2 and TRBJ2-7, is EPEVTQTPSHQVTQMGQEVILRCVPISNHLYFYWYRQILGQKVEFLVSFYNNEISEKSEIFDDQFSVERPDGSNFTLKIRSTKLEDSAMYFCASSEGIHSYEQYFGPGTRLTVT.

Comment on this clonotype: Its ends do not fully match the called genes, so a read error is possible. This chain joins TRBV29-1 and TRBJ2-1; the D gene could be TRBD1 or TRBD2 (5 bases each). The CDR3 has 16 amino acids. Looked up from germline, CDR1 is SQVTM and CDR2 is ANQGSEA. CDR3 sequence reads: CSVEDRMGRSYNEQLF. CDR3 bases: TGCAGCGTTGAAGATCGCATGGGACGATCCTACAATGAGCAGCTCTTC.

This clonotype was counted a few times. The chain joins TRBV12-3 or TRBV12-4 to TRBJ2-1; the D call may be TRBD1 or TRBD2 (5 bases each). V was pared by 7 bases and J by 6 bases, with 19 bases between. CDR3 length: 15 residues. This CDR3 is CASTAQGTGINEQFF. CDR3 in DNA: TGTGCCAGCACCGCCCAGGGAACCGGGATCAATGAGCAGTTCTTC.

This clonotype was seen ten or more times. The CDR3 reads CSARVQGSTYEQYF. The DNA of the CDR3 is TGCAGTGCTAGAGTTCAGGGGTCCACCTACGAGCAGTACTTC. The chain uses TRBV20-1 and TRBJ2-7; a weak D match, TRBD1 (6 bases). V lost 1 base and J lost 2, with 12 bases in between. The CDR3 extends over 14 amino acids. CDR1 and CDR2 (germline): DFQATT, SNEGSKA (reference sequence).

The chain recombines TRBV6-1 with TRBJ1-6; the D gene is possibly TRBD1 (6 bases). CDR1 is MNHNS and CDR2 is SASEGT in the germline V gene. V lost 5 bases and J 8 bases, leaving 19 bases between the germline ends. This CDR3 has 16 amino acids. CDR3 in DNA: TGTGCCAGCAGTCGGACAGACGGTGGATGGGATTCACCCCTCCACTTT. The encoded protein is CASSRTDGGWDSPLHF.

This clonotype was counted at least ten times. CDR3 in amino acids: CASRALDRGYGYTF. CDR3 nucleotide sequence: TGTGCCAGCCGAGCCCTGGACAGAGGGTATGGCTACACCTTC. The chain recombines TRBV12-3 or TRBV12-4 with TRBJ1-2; D possibly corresponds to TRBD1 (6 bases). The CDR3 sequence is 14 residues long. The V end was cut by 8 bases, the J end by 5 bases, with 18 bases between.

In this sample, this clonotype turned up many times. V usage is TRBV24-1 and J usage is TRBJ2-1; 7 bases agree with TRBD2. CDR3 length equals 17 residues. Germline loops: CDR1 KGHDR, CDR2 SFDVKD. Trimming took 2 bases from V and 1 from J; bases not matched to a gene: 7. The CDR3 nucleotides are TGTGCCACCAGTGATTCGATAGCGGGCCTATCCTACAATGAGCAGTTCTTC. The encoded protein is CATSDSIAGLSYNEQFF.

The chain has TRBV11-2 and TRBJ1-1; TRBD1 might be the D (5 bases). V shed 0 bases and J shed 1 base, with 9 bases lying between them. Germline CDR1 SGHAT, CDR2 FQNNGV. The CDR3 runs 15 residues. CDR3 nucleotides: TGTGCCAGCAGCTTAGAGGCAGGGCCGAACACTGAAGCTTTCTTT. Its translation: CASSLEAGPNTEAFF.